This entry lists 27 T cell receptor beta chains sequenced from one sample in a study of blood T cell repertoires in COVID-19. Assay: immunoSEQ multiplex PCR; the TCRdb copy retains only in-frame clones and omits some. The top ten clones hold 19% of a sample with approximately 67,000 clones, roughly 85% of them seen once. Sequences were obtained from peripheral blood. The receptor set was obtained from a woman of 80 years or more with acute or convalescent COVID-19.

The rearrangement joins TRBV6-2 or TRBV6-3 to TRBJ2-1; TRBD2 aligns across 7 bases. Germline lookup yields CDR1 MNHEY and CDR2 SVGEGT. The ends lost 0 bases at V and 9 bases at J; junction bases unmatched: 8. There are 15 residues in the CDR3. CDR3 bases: TGTGCCAGCAGTTACTCGGGGGGGTTGTTGGGTGAGCAGTTCTTC. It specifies CASSYSGGLLGEQFF.

The DNA of the CDR3 is TGCAGTGCTAGTTACGGACAGGGGGCGCTTGGCTACACCTTC. It codes for CSASYGQGALGYTF. The chain uses TRBV20-1 and TRBJ1-2; the match to TRBD1 covers 11 bases. Per the germline V gene, CDR1 is DFQATT and CDR2 is SNEGSKA (reference sequence). The CDR3 contains 14 residues. The V segment lost 3 bases and the J segment 7 bases; nucleotides outside the gene matches: 7.

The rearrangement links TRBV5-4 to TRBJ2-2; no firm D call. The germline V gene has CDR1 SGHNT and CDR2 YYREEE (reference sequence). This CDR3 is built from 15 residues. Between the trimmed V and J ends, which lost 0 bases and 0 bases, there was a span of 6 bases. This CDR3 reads CASSLDMTNTGELFF. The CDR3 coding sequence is TGTGCCAGCAGCTTGGACATGACGAACACCGGGGAGCTGTTTTTT.

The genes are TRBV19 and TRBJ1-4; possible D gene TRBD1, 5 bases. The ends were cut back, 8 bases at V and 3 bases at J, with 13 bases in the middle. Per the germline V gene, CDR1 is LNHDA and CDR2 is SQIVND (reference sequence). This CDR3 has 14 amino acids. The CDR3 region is CASGGGAANEKLFF. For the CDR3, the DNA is TGTGCCAGTGGTGGCGGGGCGGCTAATGAAAAACTGTTTTTT.

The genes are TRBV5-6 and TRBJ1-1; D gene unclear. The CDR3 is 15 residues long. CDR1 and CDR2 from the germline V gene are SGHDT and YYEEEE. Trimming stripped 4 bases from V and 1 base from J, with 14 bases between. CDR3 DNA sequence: TGTGCCAGCAGCCCGGGTAGATCACCGAACACTGAAGCTTTCTTT. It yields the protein CASSPGRSPNTEAFF.

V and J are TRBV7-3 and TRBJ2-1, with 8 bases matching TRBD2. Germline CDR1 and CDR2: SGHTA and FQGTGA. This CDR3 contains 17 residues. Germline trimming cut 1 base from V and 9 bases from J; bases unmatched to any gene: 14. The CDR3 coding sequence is TGTGCCAGCAGCTTAAACCCAGCGGGAGTGAGAGGTAGTGAGCAGTTCTTC. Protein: CASSLNPAGVRGSEQFF.

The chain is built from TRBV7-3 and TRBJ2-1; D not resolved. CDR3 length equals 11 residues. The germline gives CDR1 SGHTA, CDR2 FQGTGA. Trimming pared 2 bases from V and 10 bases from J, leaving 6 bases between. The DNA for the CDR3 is TGTGCCAGCAGCTTAGACTCCGAGCAGTTCTTC. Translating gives CASSLDSEQFF.

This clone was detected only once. The chain's CDR3 is CATSDLETGVGWEKETQYF. The CDR3 nucleotides read TGTGCCACCAGTGATTTAGAGACAGGGGTCGGATGGGAGAAAGAGACCCAGTACTTC. The chain couples TRBV24-1 to TRBJ2-5; 8 nucleotides agree with TRBD1. Germline CDR1 reads KGHDR; CDR2 reads SFDVKD. The CDR3 has 19 amino acids. The V gene end was trimmed by 1 base and the J gene end by 3 bases; junction bases not matched to a gene: 15.

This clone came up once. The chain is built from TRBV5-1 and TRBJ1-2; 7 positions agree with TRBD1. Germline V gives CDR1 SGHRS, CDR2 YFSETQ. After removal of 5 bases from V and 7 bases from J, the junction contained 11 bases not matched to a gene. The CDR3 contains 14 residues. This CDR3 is CASSRTGVGSGYTF. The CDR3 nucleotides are TGCGCCAGCAGTCGCACAGGGGTTGGTAGTGGCTACACCTTC. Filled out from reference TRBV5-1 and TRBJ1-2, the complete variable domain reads KAGVTQTPRYLIKTRGQQVTLSCSPISGHRSVSWYQQTPGQGLQFLFEYFSETQRNKGNFPGRFSGRQFSNSRSEMNVSTLELGDSALYLCASSRTGVGSGYTFGSGTRLTVV.

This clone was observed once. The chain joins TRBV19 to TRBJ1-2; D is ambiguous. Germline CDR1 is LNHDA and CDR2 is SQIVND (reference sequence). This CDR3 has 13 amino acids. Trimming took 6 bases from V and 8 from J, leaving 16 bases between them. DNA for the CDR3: TGTGCCAGTAGAACTGTGGGAGGAGGAGGCTACACCTTC. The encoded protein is CASRTVGGGGYTF.

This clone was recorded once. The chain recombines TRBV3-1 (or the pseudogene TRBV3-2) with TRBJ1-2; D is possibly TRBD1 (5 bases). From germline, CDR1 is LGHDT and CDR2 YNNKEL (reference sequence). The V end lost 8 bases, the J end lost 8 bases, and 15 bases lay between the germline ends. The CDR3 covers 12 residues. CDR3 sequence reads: CASFESGLGYTF. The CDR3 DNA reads TGTGCCAGCTTTGAGTCAGGGCTCGGCTACACCTTC.

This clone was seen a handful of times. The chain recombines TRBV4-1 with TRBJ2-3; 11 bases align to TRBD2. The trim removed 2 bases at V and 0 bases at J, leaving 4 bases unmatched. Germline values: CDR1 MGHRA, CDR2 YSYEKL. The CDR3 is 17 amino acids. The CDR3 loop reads CASSQSSGGASTDTQYF. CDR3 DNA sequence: TGCGCCAGCAGCCAAAGTAGCGGGGGGGCAAGCACAGATACGCAGTATTTT.

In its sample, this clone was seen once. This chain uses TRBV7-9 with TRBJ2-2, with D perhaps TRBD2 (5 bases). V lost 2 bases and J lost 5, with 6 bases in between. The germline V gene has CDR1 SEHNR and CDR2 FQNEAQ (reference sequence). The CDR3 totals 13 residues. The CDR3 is CASSLRGTGELFF. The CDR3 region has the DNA TGTGCCAGCAGCTTACGGGGTACCGGGGAGCTGTTTTTT.

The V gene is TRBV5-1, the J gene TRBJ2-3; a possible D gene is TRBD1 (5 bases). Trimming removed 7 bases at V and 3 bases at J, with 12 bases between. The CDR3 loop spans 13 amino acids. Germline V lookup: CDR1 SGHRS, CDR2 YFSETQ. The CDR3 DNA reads TGCGCCAGCGGAGCAGGGTGGACAGATACGCAGTATTTT. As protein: CASGAGWTDTQYF.

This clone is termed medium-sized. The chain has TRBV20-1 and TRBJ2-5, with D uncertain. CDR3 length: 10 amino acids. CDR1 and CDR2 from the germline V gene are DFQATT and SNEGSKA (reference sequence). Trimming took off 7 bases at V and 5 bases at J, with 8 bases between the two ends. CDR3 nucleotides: TGCAGTGGACATCGGGAGACCCAGTACTTC. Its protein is CSGHRETQYF.

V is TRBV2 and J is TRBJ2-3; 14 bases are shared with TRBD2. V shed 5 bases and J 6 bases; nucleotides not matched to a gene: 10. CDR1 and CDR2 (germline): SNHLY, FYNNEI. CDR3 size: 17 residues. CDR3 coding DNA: TGTGCCAGCAGTCTTGTGGGACTAGCGGGGGCCAAGGATACGCAGTATTTT. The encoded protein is CASSLVGLAGAKDTQYF.

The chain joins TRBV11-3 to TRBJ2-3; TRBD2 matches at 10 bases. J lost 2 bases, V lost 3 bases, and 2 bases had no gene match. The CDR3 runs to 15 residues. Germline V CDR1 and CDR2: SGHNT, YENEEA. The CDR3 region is CASSFGLADTDTQYF. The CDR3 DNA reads TGTGCCAGCAGCTTCGGACTAGCGGACACAGATACGCAGTATTTT.

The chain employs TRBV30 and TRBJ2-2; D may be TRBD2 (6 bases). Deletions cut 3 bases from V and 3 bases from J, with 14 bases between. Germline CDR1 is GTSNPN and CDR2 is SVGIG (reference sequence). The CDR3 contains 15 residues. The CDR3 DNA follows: TGTGCCTGGAGATGGCGGGATAGGGACACCGGGGAGCTGTTTTTT. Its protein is CAWRWRDRDTGELFF.

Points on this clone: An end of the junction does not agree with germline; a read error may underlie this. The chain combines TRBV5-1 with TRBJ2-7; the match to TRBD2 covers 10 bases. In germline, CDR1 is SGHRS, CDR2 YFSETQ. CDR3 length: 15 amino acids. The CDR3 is CASSISGGNLHERYF. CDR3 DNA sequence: TGCGCCAGCAGCATTAGCGGGGGGAACCTTCACGAGCGGTACTTC.

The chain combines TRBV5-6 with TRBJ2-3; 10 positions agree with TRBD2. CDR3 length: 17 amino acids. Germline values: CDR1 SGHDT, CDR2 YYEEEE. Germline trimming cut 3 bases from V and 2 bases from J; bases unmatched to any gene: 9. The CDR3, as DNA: TGTGCCAGCAGCTCCGACCTAGCGGGGGAATCCACAGATACGCAGTATTTT. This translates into CASSSDLAGESTDTQYF.

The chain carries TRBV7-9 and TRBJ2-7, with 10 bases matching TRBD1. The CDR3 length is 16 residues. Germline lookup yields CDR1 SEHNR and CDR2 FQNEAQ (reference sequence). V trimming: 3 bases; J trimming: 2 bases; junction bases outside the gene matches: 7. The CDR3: CASSLIGTGVTYEQYF. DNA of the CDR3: TGTGCCAGCAGCTTGATCGGGACAGGGGTTACCTACGAGCAGTACTTC. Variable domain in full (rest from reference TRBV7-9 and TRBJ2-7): DTGVSQNPRHKITKRGQNVTFRCDPISEHNRLYWYRQTLGQGPEFLTYFQNEAQLEKSRLLSDRFSAERPKGSFSTLEIQRTEQGDSAMYLCASSLIGTGVTYEQYFGPGTRLTVT.

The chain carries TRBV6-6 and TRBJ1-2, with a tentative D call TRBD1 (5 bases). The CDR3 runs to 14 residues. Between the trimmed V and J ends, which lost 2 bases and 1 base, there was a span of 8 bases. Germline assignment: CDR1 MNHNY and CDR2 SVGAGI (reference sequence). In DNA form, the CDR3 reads TGTGCCAGCAGTTACGCGCAGGGTAACTATGGCTACACCTTC. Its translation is CASSYAQGNYGYTF.

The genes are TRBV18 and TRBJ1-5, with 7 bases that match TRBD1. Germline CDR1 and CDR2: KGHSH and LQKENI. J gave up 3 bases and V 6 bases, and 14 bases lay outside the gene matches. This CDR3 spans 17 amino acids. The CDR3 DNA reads TGTGCCAGCTCCTTCCAGGGGGGAAGACCTTCCAATCAGCCCCAGCATTTT. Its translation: CASSFQGGRPSNQPQHF.

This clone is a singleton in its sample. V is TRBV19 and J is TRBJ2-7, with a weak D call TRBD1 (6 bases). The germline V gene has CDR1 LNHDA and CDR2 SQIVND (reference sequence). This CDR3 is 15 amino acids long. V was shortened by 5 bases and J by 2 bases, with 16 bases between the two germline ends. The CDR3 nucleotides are TGTGCCAGTAGTCCAGCCGGGGACACTCCCTACGAGCAGTACTTC. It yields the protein CASSPAGDTPYEQYF.

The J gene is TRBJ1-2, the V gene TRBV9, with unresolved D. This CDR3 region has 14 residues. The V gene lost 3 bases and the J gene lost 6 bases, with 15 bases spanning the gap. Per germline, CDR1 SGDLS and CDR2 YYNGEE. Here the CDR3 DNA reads TGTGCCAGCAGCGCGGCAGGTCACTGGGATGGCTACACCTTC. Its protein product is CASSAAGHWDGYTF.

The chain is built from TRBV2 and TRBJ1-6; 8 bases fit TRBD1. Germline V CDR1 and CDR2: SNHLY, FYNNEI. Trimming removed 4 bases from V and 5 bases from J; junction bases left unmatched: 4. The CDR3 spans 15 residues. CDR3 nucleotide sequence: TGTGCCAGCAGTGTTCGGACAGGGAATAATTCACCCCTCCACTTT. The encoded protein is CASSVRTGNNSPLHF.

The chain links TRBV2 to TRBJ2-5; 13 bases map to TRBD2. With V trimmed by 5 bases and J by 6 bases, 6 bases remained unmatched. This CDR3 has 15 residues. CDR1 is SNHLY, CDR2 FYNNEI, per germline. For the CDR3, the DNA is TGTGCCAGCAGTCTCGGGACTAGCGGGGAAAAGACCCAGTACTTC. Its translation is CASSLGTSGEKTQYF.